Following are 17 T cell receptor beta chains from one sample sequenced in a study of identical twins. TCRdb re-derived calls from the 5' RACE reads in MiXCR, one entry per CDR3 protein. Among about 240,000 distinct CDR3 sequences listed, 6% to 8% were seen once. These sequences were also reported in another study, on yellow fever vaccine responses in identical twins.

The sample was CD8+ T cells sorted from blood. Receptors were obtained from a woman aged 18-30 years in good health.

This clonotype was seen at least ten times. The chain uses TRBV7-8 and TRBJ1-5; tentatively, D is TRBD1 (5 bases). The germline V and J ends were trimmed by 2 bases and 4 bases, with 24 bases remaining between them. The CDR3 runs to 19 residues. Germline CDR1 and CDR2: SGHVS and FQNEAQ. The chain's CDR3 is CASSLYPDPYGTPNQPQHF. DNA for the CDR3: TGTGCCAGCAGCTTATACCCCGACCCATACGGGACCCCGAATCAGCCCCAGCATTTT.

J is TRBJ1-5 and V is TRBV27; D unresolved. This CDR3 contains 14 residues. The germline V and J ends were trimmed by 0 bases and 5 bases, with 8 bases remaining between them. The V gene's germline CDR1 is MNHEY and CDR2 SMNVEV (reference sequence). The CDR3 region has the DNA TGTGCCAGCAGTTTATCCTTAGGAGATCAGCCCCAGCATTTT. Translated, it gives CASSLSLGDQPQHF.

This clonotype was seen only a few times. The V and J genes are TRBV11-2 and TRBJ2-2, with a possible D match to TRBD2 (6 bases). Trimming stripped 5 bases from V and 4 bases from J, with 14 bases between. The CDR3 loop spans 15 amino acids. The germline CDR1 and CDR2 sequences are SGHAT and FQNNGV. The CDR3 is CASSRGTLGTGELFF. Written as DNA, the CDR3 is TGTGCCAGCAGCCGCGGGACTCTCGGCACCGGGGAGCTGTTTTTT.

This chain uses TRBV7-2 with TRBJ1-2, with D tentatively TRBD1 (6 bases). The ends were cut back, 6 bases at V and 6 bases at J, with 11 bases in the middle. This CDR3 has 12 residues. Germline V CDR1 and CDR2: SGHTA, FQGNSA. Here the CDR3 DNA reads TGTGCCAGCAGGAAGGGGGTGGATGGCTACACCTTC. Translated: CASRKGVDGYTF.

With regard to this clonotype: One end of the junction fails to match germline, which may point to a read error. The V and J genes are TRBV4-1 and TRBJ2-2, with a weak D call TRBD2 (5 bases). Germline assignment: CDR1 MGHRA and CDR2 YSYEKL. This CDR3 is 15 amino acids long. CDR3 region: CASSQEGSAAGELCF. Written as DNA, the CDR3 is TGCGCCAGCAGCCAAGAGGGTAGCGCGGCCGGGGAGCTGTGTTTT.

In its sample, this clonotype was seen a few times. The CDR3 nucleotides are TGTGCCAGCAGTTACCGGGGAGCGAACACCGGGGAGCTGTTTTTT. Its translation is CASSYRGANTGELFF. V is TRBV6-2 or TRBV6-3 and J is TRBJ2-2; a possible D gene is TRBD2 (5 bases). Germline assignment: CDR1 MNHEY and CDR2 SVGEGT. This CDR3 has 15 residues. Trimming stripped 2 bases from V and 0 bases from J, with 7 bases between.

This clonotype was seen more than once but under ten times. V usage is TRBV2 and J usage is TRBJ2-7; D uncertain. The germline V gene has CDR1 SNHLY and CDR2 FYNNEI. The ends were cut back, 3 bases at V and 0 bases at J, with 6 bases in the middle. The CDR3 is 13 residues long. The CDR3: CASSDTNSYEQYV. In DNA, the CDR3 is TGTGCCAGCAGTGACACTAACTCCTACGAGCAGTACGTC.

J is TRBJ1-1 and V is TRBV24-1; D is uncertain. CDR1 and CDR2 from the germline V gene are KGHDR and SFDVKD. Trimming took off 3 bases at V and 8 bases at J, with 12 bases between the two ends. The CDR3 has 13 residues. The CDR3 loop reads CATSDGVVGEAFF. The CDR3 nucleotides read TGTGCCACCAGTGATGGCGTCGTTGGAGAAGCTTTCTTT.

In this sample, this clonotype turned up a few times. V is TRBV19 and J is TRBJ2-1; the match to TRBD2 covers 11 bases. This CDR3 region has 16 residues. Looked up from germline, CDR1 is LNHDA and CDR2 is SQIVND (reference sequence). V lost 6 bases to trimming and J lost 1 base; unmatched junction nucleotides: 5. The CDR3 region has the DNA TGTGCCAGTAGCCTACTAGCGGGGGTATCCTACAATGAGCAGTTCTTC. Encoded protein: CASSLLAGVSYNEQFF.

This clonotype appeared a few times. The gene calls are TRBV3-1 and TRBJ2-1; D may be TRBD2 (5 bases). The CDR3 length is 16 residues. With 2 bases removed from V and 5 bases from J, the gap between germline ends came to 16 bases. CDR1 is LGHDT, CDR2 YNNKEL, per germline (reference sequence). The CDR3 nucleotides read TGTGCCAGCAGCCAACGGATTAGTGACTACCACAATGAGCAGTTCTTC. Amino acid sequence: CASSQRISDYHNEQFF.

This clonotype was recorded many times. The chain employs TRBV7-8 and TRBJ2-2; 16 bases are a match to TRBD2. The CDR3 has 20 amino acids. Trimming at V came to 5 bases and at J to 4 bases, leaving 13 bases not matched to a gene. CDR1 is SGHVS, CDR2 FQNEAQ, per germline. CDR3 DNA sequence: TGTGCCAGCAGCAACCCTCCGGGACTAGCGGGGGGGCGGGGCACCGGGGAGCTGTTTTTT. Amino acids: CASSNPPGLAGGRGTGELFF.

This clonotype was seen only a few times. This chain links TRBV5-5 with TRBJ1-1, with 7 bases aligning to TRBD1. Losses at the gene ends were 4 bases for V and 0 bases for J; bases not matched to a gene: 3. Germline CDR1 is SGHKS and CDR2 is YYEKEE (reference sequence). The CDR3 is made up of 14 amino acids. This CDR3 reads CASSEGALNTEAFF. Here the CDR3 DNA reads TGTGCCAGCAGCGAGGGGGCACTGAACACTGAAGCTTTCTTT.

This clonotype has only a few counts. V usage is TRBV28 and J usage is TRBJ2-1, with 9 positions matching TRBD2. The length of the CDR3 is 15 residues. CDR1 and CDR2 (germline): MDHEN, SYDVKM. With 4 bases clipped from V and 8 bases from J, the junction kept 9 bases outside the gene matches. CDR3 sequence (DNA): TGTGCCAGCAGTTCCCCTAGCGGGATATACGATGAGCAGTTCTTC. Protein: CASSSPSGIYDEQFF.

This clonotype has just a few counts. V usage is TRBV14 and J usage is TRBJ1-2; D is unclear. In germline, CDR1 is SGHDN, CDR2 FVKESK. V lost 0 bases and J lost 5, with 7 bases in between. This CDR3 is built from 13 residues. CDR3 protein: CASSQDVQYGYTF. The CDR3 bases are TGTGCCAGCAGCCAAGATGTACAGTATGGCTACACCTTC.

A few counts support this clonotype. The rearrangement uses TRBV2 and TRBJ2-1; 9 nucleotides line up with TRBD2. The CDR3 sequence is 18 residues long. Per the germline V gene, CDR1 is SNHLY and CDR2 is FYNNEI. With 0 bases clipped from V and 6 bases from J, the junction kept 12 bases outside the gene matches. The CDR3, as DNA: TGTGCCAGCAGTGAAGCGCTCGGGCTAGCGGGATACGTCAATGAGCAGTTCTTC. Amino acids: CASSEALGLAGYVNEQFF.

This clonotype has ten or more counts. V usage is TRBV5-1 and J usage is TRBJ2-7; no clear D gene. Trimming stripped 0 bases from V and 0 bases from J, with 10 bases between. The CDR3 runs to 15 residues. The V gene's germline CDR1 is SGHRS and CDR2 YFSETQ. CDR3 sequence: CASSLEVGSSYEQYF. The CDR3 bases are TGCGCCAGCAGCTTGGAGGTGGGTTCCTCCTACGAGCAGTACTTC.

This chain joins TRBV6-1 and TRBJ2-2; D is perhaps TRBD1 (6 bases). The CDR3 runs 15 residues. The V gene's germline CDR1 is MNHNS and CDR2 SASEGT. V shed 5 bases and J shed 1 base, with 11 bases lying between them. The DNA for the CDR3 is TGTGCCAGCAGTCCGGACAGCTGGAACACCGGGGAGCTGTTTTTT. The encoded protein is CASSPDSWNTGELFF.